This is a list of T cell receptor beta chains from one sample in a study of T cells in Graves' hyperthyroidism and ophthalmopathy. MiXCR, applied by TCRdb to the multiplex PCR reads, yields one record per CDR3 protein. Of 90,000 to 120,000 distinct CDR3 sequences listed, about 16% are singletons. Sequenced sample: blood. These receptors all come from a woman aged 45-65 years with Graves' hyperthyroidism. The CDR3 runs from the conserved cysteine through the conserved F or W. A D gene is named only where the DNA matches it firmly. Some rows mark clone size as missing; the rest say once, few, many or name a class of expanded clone.

j_gene | d_gene | abundance | v_gene | CDR3nt | CDR3aa
TRBJ2-1 | TRBD2 | many | TRBV7-6 | TGTGCCAGCAGCCCCGGGCTAGCGGCTTACAATGAGCAGTTCTTC | CASSPGLAAYNEQFF
TRBJ1-5 | TRBD1 | many | TRBV6-1 | TGTGCCAGCAGTGAACCGCGTCAGGGGGGCTTCGGCAATCAGCCCCAGCATTTT | CASSEPRQGGFGNQPQHF
TRBJ2-7 | - | many | TRBV29-1 | TGCAGCGTTGAAGTCCTGGGACATCCCTACGAGCAGTACTTC | CSVEVLGHPYEQYF
TRBJ1-1 | TRBD1 | many | TRBV2 | TGTGCCAGCAGGGGACAGGGCCTACTTAACACTGAAGCTTTCTTT | CASRGQGLLNTEAFF
TRBJ2-5 | TRBD2 | many | TRBV14 | TGTGCCAGCAGCCAAGGACTAGCGGGCATAGAGACCCAGTACTTC | CASSQGLAGIETQYF
TRBJ2-2 | TRBD1 | many | TRBV7-2 | TGTGCCATTGCGGGGGACAGGGGGCGTATTTCGAACACCGGGGAGCTGTTTTTT | CAIAGDRGRISNTGELFF
TRBJ2-7 | - | many | TRBV29-1 | TGCAGCGTTGTAGGGGGGCAACAATACGAGCAGTACTTC | CSVVGGQQYEQYF
TRBJ2-3 | - | many | TRBV9 | TGTGCCAGCCAGAGCGGGCGAATCACAGATACGCAGTATTTT | CASQSGRITDTQYF
TRBJ2-1 | TRBD2 | - | TRBV2 | TGTGCCAGCAGTGAGGTATCTAGCGGGAGGTCGAGTGAGCAGTTCTTC | CASSEVSSGRSSEQFF
TRBJ1-5 | TRBD1 | many | TRBV7-2 | TGTGCCAGCAAACCCTCGGGGACAGCTTCTTATAGCAATCAGCCCCAGCATTTT | CASKPSGTASYSNQPQHF
TRBJ2-7 | TRBD1 | many | TRBV20-1 | TGCAGTGCTACCGGACAGGGGGCGTACGAGCAGTACTTC | CSATGQGAYEQYF
TRBJ1-1 | - | many | TRBV28 | TGTGCCAGCAGTTTGGCCCTATTGAACACTGAAGCTTTCTTT | CASSLALLNTEAFF
TRBJ1-1 | - | many | TRBV5-1 | TGCGCCAGCAGCTTGATGGCGAACACTGAAGCTTTCTTT | CASSLMANTEAFF
TRBJ2-3 | - | - | TRBV7-9 | TGTGCCAGCAGGGGACTCCAGGGAGATACGCAGTATTTT | CASRGLQGDTQYF
TRBJ2-2 | TRBD2 | many | TRBV28 | TGTGCCAGCAGAAGGGTCGCGGGAGGAAGCACCGGGGAGCTGTTTTTT | CASRRVAGGSTGELFF
TRBJ2-1 | - | many | TRBV28 | TGTGCCAGCAGTTTGGTGTCGGAGAGGGATGAGCAGTTCTTC | CASSLVSERDEQFF
TRBJ1-3 | - | many | TRBV13 | TGTGCCAGCAGCACCGACATCGGCAGGGATGGAAACACCATATATTTT | CASSTDIGRDGNTIYF
TRBJ1-1 | - | - | TRBV9 | TGTGCCAGCAGCGTCTCAGGGTTCACGGACACTGAAGCTTTCTTT | CASSVSGFTDTEAFF
TRBJ2-5 | - | - | TRBV2 | TGTGCCAGCAGTACTACGGAGACCCAGTACTTC | CASSTTETQYF
TRBJ2-7 | - | many | TRBV20-1 | TGCAGTGCTAGAGATGGGTCTTCTTTCGAGCAGTACTTC | CSARDGSSFEQYF
TRBJ2-1 | TRBD2 | many | TRBV20-1 | TGCAGTGCTAGAGCCTCCTCGGCCGGTCTAGCGGGAGAGGGTGCCTACAATGAGCAGTTCTTC | CSARASSAGLAGEGAYNEQFF
TRBJ2-5 | - | many | TRBV20-1 | TGCAGTGCTAGGACCCCCAGGACGGAGACCCAGTACTTC | CSARTPRTETQYF
TRBJ2-7 | TRBD1 | many | TRBV19 | TGTGCCAGTACCCCAACAGGGGGTATCTACGAGCAGTACTTC | CASTPTGGIYEQYF
TRBJ2-7 | - | many | TRBV25-1 | TGTGCCATCGCGGACAGTCCTCGGGTCTACGAGCAGTACTTC | CAIADSPRVYEQYF
TRBJ2-3 | - | many | TRBV30 | TGTGCCTGGAGTGGGCGGAGGGGATCAGATACGCAGTATTTT | CAWSGRRGSDTQYF
TRBJ1-1 | TRBD1 | many | TRBV28 | TGTGCCAGCAGTTTGGTGGCAGGGGGTCTTGGGACTGAAGCTTTCTTT | CASSLVAGGLGTEAFF
TRBJ2-5 | - | many | TRBV11-2 | TGTGCCAGCACCCCAGGGGGCGGGGGGCCCCAAGAGACCCAGTACTTC | CASTPGGGGPQETQYF
TRBJ2-5 | TRBD1 | many | TRBV4-1 | TGCGCCAGCAGCCAGGCCCTGACAGGGTTACAAGAGACCCAGTACTTC | CASSQALTGLQETQYF
TRBJ2-1 | - | many | TRBV12-3/TRBV12-4 | TGTGCCAGCAGTTTGGGCGGCCAGAGCTCCTACAATGAGCAGTTCTTC | CASSLGGQSSYNEQFF
TRBJ1-4 | TRBD1 | many | TRBV7-2 | TGTGCCAGCACCCCACGGACAGGGGTAAATGAAAAACTGTTTTTT | CASTPRTGVNEKLFF
TRBJ2-3 | TRBD1 | many | TRBV2 | TGTGCCAGCGATATACAGGGGGCGCGTCAGGATACGCAGTATTTT | CASDIQGARQDTQYF
TRBJ1-5 | - | - | TRBV12-3/TRBV12-4 | TGTGCCAGCAGTTTATGGGAAGGGGATAGGGGTCAGCCCCAGCATTTT | CASSLWEGDRGQPQHF
TRBJ2-2 | TRBD2 | many | TRBV6-5 | TGTGCCAGCAGTTACTTTCCCCGTAGCGGGAGTGGCACCGGGGAGCTGTTTTTT | CASSYFPRSGSGTGELFF
TRBJ1-4 | - | - | TRBV11-2 | TGTGCCAGCAGCTCCCCCCGGGGGGCGACGCGACTGTTTTTT | CASSSPRGATRLFF
TRBJ2-1 | - | many | TRBV7-2 | TGTGCCAGCAGCCGACATTACAATGAGCAGTTCTTC | CASSRHYNEQFF
TRBJ1-5 | TRBD1 | many | TRBV20-1 | TGCAGTGCAACCAGGACAGGGTGGCCCCAGCATTTT | CSATRTGWPQHF
TRBJ2-1 | TRBD2 | many | TRBV10-1 | TGCGCCAGCAGCCTGAGCGGGATTAATGAGCAGTTCTTC | CASSLSGINEQFF
TRBJ2-7 | - | many | TRBV20-1 | TGCAGTGCTAGATTTACGACCTACGAGCAGTACTTC | CSARFTTYEQYF
TRBJ2-2 | TRBD2 | many | TRBV20-1 | TGCAGTGCTAGGATAGCGGGAGCGGTCACCGGGGAGCTGTTTTTT | CSARIAGAVTGELFF
TRBJ2-3 | - | - | TRBV28 | TGTGCCAGCAGTTCGTTGAACAGGGTTACAGATACGCAGTATTTT | CASSSLNRVTDTQYF
TRBJ1-1 | - | many | TRBV12-3/TRBV12-4 | TGTGCCAGCAGTTTACAGGGTACCTCTGAAGCTTTCTTT | CASSLQGTSEAFF
TRBJ2-7 | TRBD2 | many | TRBV30 | TGTGCCTGGAACCCCGGTAGCGGGTCCCTCGAGCAGTACTTC | CAWNPGSGSLEQYF
TRBJ1-5 | TRBD1 | many | TRBV12-3/TRBV12-4 | TGTGCCAGCAGTGAAGGGGACAGGGGGAACTATCAGCCCCAGCATTTT | CASSEGDRGNYQPQHF